The 20 T cell receptor beta chains listed next were all sequenced from one sample in a study of Ad26.COV2.S vaccination and SARS-CoV-2 variants. The protocol was immunoSEQ multiplex PCR, while the TCRdb copy is restricted to in-frame clones and leaves out a portion. The sample contains around 400,000 clones, roughly 90% of which appear only once. As to treatment: 15 to 20 received Ad26.COV2.S at low or high dose, single or two shots; roughly 5 received placebo; per-sample allocation not given. Each sample was drawn 63 days after the first injection (of vaccine or placebo). The sample in question was peripheral blood, obtained in a trial of Ad26.COV2.S vaccine versus placebo. Receptors originate from a person between 18 and 65 years old who received the Ad26.COV2.S COVID-19 vaccine or a placebo.

The chain combines TRBV28 with TRBJ2-2; D is uncertain. V gave up 2 bases and J gave up 0 bases, with 10 bases separating them. CDR1 is MDHEN, CDR2 SYDVKM, per germline. There are 16 residues in the CDR3. CDR3 amino acids: CASSLIGSSNTGELFF. The DNA for the CDR3 is TGTGCCAGCAGTTTAATAGGCAGTTCGAACACCGGGGAGCTGTTTTTT.

The CDR3 DNA reads as TGTGCCAGCAGCTGGGACAGGGACACGGGAGATACGCAGTATTTT. This gives the protein CASSWDRDTGDTQYF. The chain uses TRBV5-4 and TRBJ2-3, with 9 bases matching TRBD1. Germline lookup yields CDR1 SGHNT and CDR2 YYREEE (reference sequence). The CDR3 length is 15 residues. The V and J ends lost 3 bases and 5 bases, in that order; junction bases with no gene match: 7.

This clone appeared once. The chain has TRBV5-4 and TRBJ1-5; D gene unclear. Between the trimmed V and J ends, which lost 0 bases and 9 bases, there was a span of 10 bases. This CDR3 has 13 residues. The germline V gene encodes CDR1 SGHNT and CDR2 YYREEE (reference sequence). The CDR3 reads CASSLEVWGPQHF. The CDR3 DNA reads TGTGCCAGCAGCTTGGAGGTTTGGGGGCCCCAGCATTTT.

V is TRBV4-1 and J is TRBJ2-1; no firm D call. Trimming took 0 bases from V and 7 from J, leaving 7 bases between them. Germline CDR1 reads MGHRA; CDR2 reads YSYEKL. CDR3 length: 13 residues. In DNA form, the CDR3 reads TGCGCCAGCAGCCAAGATAGGCTAAATGAGCAGTTCTTC. Its translation is CASSQDRLNEQFF.

Notes on this clone: Other DNA sequences in the sample encode the same CDR3. The chain has TRBV18 and TRBJ2-3; no reliable D call. CDR1 and CDR2 from the germline V gene are KGHSH and LQKENI. The CDR3 is 13 amino acids. V was cut by 3 bases and J by 0 bases, with 4 bases left in between. The CDR3 region is CASSPPSTDTQYF. Written as DNA, the CDR3 is TGTGCCAGCTCACCTCCTAGCACAGATACGCAGTATTTT.

The J gene is TRBJ2-7, the V gene TRBV7-8; perhaps D is TRBD1 or TRBD2 (5 bases each). V was clipped by 5 bases and J by 3 bases, with 14 bases between them. The CDR3 extends over 14 amino acids. Germline-derived CDR1 and CDR2 are SGHVS and FQNEAQ. In DNA, the CDR3 is TGTGCCAGCAGCCTAGTAGGGACCGGCTACGAGCAGTACTTC. The encoded protein is CASSLVGTGYEQYF.

This sequence joins TRBV11-2 and TRBJ2-2, with D possibly being TRBD1 (6 bases). V gave up 5 bases and J gave up 8 bases, with 18 bases separating them. Germline V gene sequence: CDR1 SGHAT, CDR2 FQNNGV. This CDR3 is 15 amino acids long. CDR3 sequence: CASSLYVGASGELFF. CDR3 coding DNA: TGTGCCAGCAGCCTTTACGTGGGGGCGTCGGGGGAGCTGTTTTTT.

The V call is TRBV30, the J call TRBJ1-3, with D possibly being TRBD1 (5 bases). Trimming left V 2 bases short and J 0 bases short, with 11 bases between. CDR1 GTSNPN and CDR2 SVGIG come from the germline V gene (reference sequence). CDR3 length equals 15 residues. DNA for the CDR3: TGTGCCTGGAGTCCAGGGATAAGCTCTGGAAACACCATATATTTT. Its protein product is CAWSPGISSGNTIYF.

This sequence joins TRBV28 and TRBJ2-7; no definite D call. The CDR3 consists of 15 residues. Germline-derived CDR1 and CDR2 are MDHEN and SYDVKM. V was cut by 5 bases and J by 0 bases, with 14 bases left in between. The DNA for the CDR3 is TGTGCCAGCAGTAAGCCTCACCGGAGCTCCTACGAGCAGTACTTC. Encoded protein: CASSKPHRSSYEQYF.

A single count supports this clone. V is TRBV7-8 and J is TRBJ2-1; 11 nucleotides line up with TRBD2. The V segment lost 6 bases and the J segment 5 bases; nucleotides outside the gene matches: 12. The germline V gene encodes CDR1 SGHVS and CDR2 FQNEAQ. The CDR3 contains 17 residues. The CDR3 bases are TGTGCCAGCAGTCGAGACAGGGTGGGACTAGCGGACAATGAGCAGTTCTTC. This encodes CASSRDRVGLADNEQFF.

The rearrangement uses TRBV9 and TRBJ2-7, with D possibly being TRBD2 (6 bases). Trimming took 3 bases from V and 1 from J, leaving 8 bases between them. CDR1 is SGDLS and CDR2 is YYNGEE in the germline V gene. The CDR3 length is 13 residues. The CDR3 nucleotides are TGTGCCAGCAGCGGGGGGGATTCCTACGAGCAGTACTTC. Its protein is CASSGGDSYEQYF.

CDR3 loop: CASTGQETQYF. The CDR3 DNA follows: TGTGCCAGCACAGGGCAAGAGACCCAGTACTTC. This chain uses TRBV5-4 with TRBJ2-5; a possible D gene is TRBD1 (5 bases). The CDR3 covers 11 residues. CDR1 is SGHNT, CDR2 YYREEE, per germline (reference sequence). The V end was cut by 6 bases, the J end by 2 bases, with 5 bases between.

Points on this clone: The sample carries other DNA sequences with the same CDR3. This chain joins TRBV6-5 and TRBJ2-5, with TRBD1 matching 8 bases. Germline CDR1 MNHEY, CDR2 SVGAGI. The CDR3 spans 13 residues. V was pared by 8 bases and J by 5 bases, with 7 bases of the junction left unmatched. CDR3 DNA sequence: TGTGCCAGCCGACTCCAGGGGGCCGAGACCCAGTACTTC. As protein: CASRLQGAETQYF.

A single count supports this clone. The rearrangement uses TRBV6-5 and TRBJ2-3, with 14 bases identical to TRBD2. J lost 7 bases, V lost 4 bases, and 7 bases had no gene match. The CDR3 runs to 16 residues. Germline assignment: CDR1 MNHEY and CDR2 SVGAGI. The CDR3 region has the DNA TGTGCCAGCAGTTGGACTAGCGGGGGGTCATGGTATACGCAGTATTTT. Its protein is CASSWTSGGSWYTQYF.

The V and J genes are TRBV21-1 and TRBJ1-2. TRBV21-1 is given as a pseudogene. The CDR3 covers 15 residues. CDR3 sequence reads: CASSNHLTSGYGYTF. The CDR3 bases are TGTGCCAGCAGCAACCATCTAACCTCGGGCTATGGCTACACCTTC.

This rearrangement joins TRBV19 to TRBJ1-2; 10 bases are shared with TRBD1. Per germline, CDR1 LNHDA and CDR2 SQIVND (reference sequence). The CDR3 runs to 18 residues. The junction had 13 bases not matched to a gene; V was cut back by 5 bases and J by 1 base. CDR3 DNA sequence: TGTGCCAGTAGTCTACATCCCGGGACAGGGGTAGATAACTATGGCTACACCTTC. It translates to CASSLHPGTGVDNYGYTF.

V is TRBV6-2 or TRBV6-3 and J is TRBJ2-3; D not certain. Germline assignment: CDR1 MNHEY and CDR2 SVGEGT. V lost 0 bases and J 6 bases, leaving 13 bases between the germline ends. The CDR3 length is 15 residues. CDR3 bases: TGTGCCAGCAGTTACTCGTTCTCATCCACGGATACGCAGTATTTT. This encodes CASSYSFSSTDTQYF.

This chain links TRBV24-1 with TRBJ2-3; 8 bases align to TRBD2. Looked up from germline, CDR1 is KGHDR and CDR2 is SFDVKD. V lost 4 bases to trimming and J lost 11 bases; unmatched junction nucleotides: 10. The length of the CDR3 is 14 residues. This CDR3 is CATSEPFSGKGQYF. The CDR3 DNA sequence: TGTGCCACCAGTGAACCCTTTAGCGGGAAGGGGCAGTATTTT.

The rearrangement joins TRBV11-3 to TRBJ2-3, with 11 bases identical to TRBD2. V was clipped by 5 bases and J by 0 bases; unmatched bases: 4. The germline CDR1 and CDR2 sequences are SGHNT and YENEEA. CDR3 length equals 16 residues. The CDR3 loop reads CASSSSGRESTDTQYF. CDR3 in DNA: TGTGCCAGCAGCAGTAGCGGGAGGGAGAGCACAGATACGCAGTATTTT.

The gene calls are TRBV18 and TRBJ1-4; no firm D call. Germline CDR1 reads KGHSH; CDR2 reads LQKENI. The V end lost 1 base, the J end lost 0 bases, and 9 bases lay between the germline ends. This CDR3 region has 16 residues. The CDR3 spells CASSPREGTTNEKLFF. In DNA form, the CDR3 reads TGTGCCAGCTCACCACGGGAAGGGACAACTAATGAAAAACTGTTTTTT.